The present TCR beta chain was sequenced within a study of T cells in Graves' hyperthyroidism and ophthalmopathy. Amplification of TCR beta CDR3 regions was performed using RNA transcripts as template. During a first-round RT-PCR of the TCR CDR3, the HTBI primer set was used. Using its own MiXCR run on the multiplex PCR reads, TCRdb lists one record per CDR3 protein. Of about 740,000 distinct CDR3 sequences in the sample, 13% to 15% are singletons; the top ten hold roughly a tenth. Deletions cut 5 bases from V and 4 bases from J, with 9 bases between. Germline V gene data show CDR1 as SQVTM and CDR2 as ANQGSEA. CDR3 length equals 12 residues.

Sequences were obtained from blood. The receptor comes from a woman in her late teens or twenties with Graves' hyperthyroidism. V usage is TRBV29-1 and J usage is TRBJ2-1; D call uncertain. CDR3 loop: CSVSANYNEQFF. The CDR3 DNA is TGCAGCGTTTCGGCAAATTACAATGAGCAGTTCTTC.